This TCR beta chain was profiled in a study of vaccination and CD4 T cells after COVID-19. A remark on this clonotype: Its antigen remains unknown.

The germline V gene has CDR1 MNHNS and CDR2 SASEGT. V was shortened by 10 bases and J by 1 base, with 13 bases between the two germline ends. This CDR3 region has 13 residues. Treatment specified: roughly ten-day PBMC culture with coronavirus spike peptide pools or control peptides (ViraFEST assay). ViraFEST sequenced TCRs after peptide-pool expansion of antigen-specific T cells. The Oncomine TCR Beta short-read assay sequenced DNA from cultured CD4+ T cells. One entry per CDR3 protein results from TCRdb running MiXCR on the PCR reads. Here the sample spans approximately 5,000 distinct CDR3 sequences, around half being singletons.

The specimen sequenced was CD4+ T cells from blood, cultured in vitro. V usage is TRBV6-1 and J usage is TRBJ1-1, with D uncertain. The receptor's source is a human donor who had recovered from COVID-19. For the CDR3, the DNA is TGTGCCACTACGGGAGGAGGGAACACTGAAGCTTTCTTT. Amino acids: CATTGGGNTEAFF.